The T cell receptor (beta chain) described here comes from a study of blood T cells in healthy people across ages. A second PCR, run for about 7 to 11 cycles, used a sample-barcoded 5' primer plus a J-beta primer mix. TCRdb called the 5' RACE reads again in MiXCR, with one record for every CDR3 protein. The sample yields some 780,000 distinct CDR3 sequences, 45% to 70% seen once. Donors each provided about 10 milliliters of peripheral blood. General study points: With naive T cell percentage, TCR beta diversity showed a strong correlation. Measured against age, TCR beta diversity per million T cells decreased in a roughly linear manner.

This CDR3 has 17 amino acids. With V trimmed by 3 bases and J by 7 bases, 10 bases remained unmatched. CDR1 is KGHDR, CDR2 SFDVKD, per germline. Details on this clonotype: The antigen is undetermined.

Material: blood. The clonotype was recovered from a man in his forties in good health. This chain links TRBV24-1 with TRBJ2-1; 11 bases are shared with TRBD2. This chain's CDR3 is CATSDTLTSGVGNEQFF. As DNA, the CDR3 is TGTGCCACCAGTGATACCTTGACTAGCGGGGTGGGGAATGAGCAGTTCTTC.